The 30 T cell receptor beta chains in this list originate from one sample, sequenced in a study of siplizumab effects on memory and regulatory T cells. The method was immunoSEQ multiplex PCR; TCRdb's version includes in-frame clones alone and lacks a portion of them. In the table there are 70,000 to 100,000 clones, roughly 96% of which are singletons. The sample was naive CD4+ T cells sorted from blood. Receptors originate from a human donor in good health.

The chain uses TRBV4-2 and TRBJ1-4, with unresolved D. CDR1 is LGHNA, CDR2 YNFKEQ, per germline. V was trimmed by 5 bases and J by 0 bases, leaving 7 bases between them. This CDR3 comprises 14 residues. The CDR3 here is CASSDVATNEKLFF. The CDR3 region has the DNA TGTGCCAGCAGCGATGTTGCAACTAATGAAAAACTGTTTTTT.

The V and J genes are TRBV5-1 and TRBJ2-1; 9 nucleotides align to TRBD1. V dropped 4 bases and J dropped 3; count of bases not matched to a gene: 2. This CDR3 is built from 14 residues. From germline, CDR1 is SGHRS and CDR2 YFSETQ. The CDR3 is CASSMDRGYNEQFF. The CDR3 bases are TGCGCCAGCAGCATGGACAGGGGCTACAATGAGCAGTTCTTC. The complete variable domain, with remaining parts taken from reference TRBV5-1 and TRBJ2-1, reads KAGVTQTPRYLIKTRGQQVTLSCSPISGHRSVSWYQQTPGQGLQFLFEYFSETQRNKGNFPGRFSGRQFSNSRSEMNVSTLELGDSALYLCASSMDRGYNEQFFGPGTRLTVL.

V gene TRBV5-1 combines with J gene TRBJ2-1, with 12 bases that match TRBD2. The germline CDR1 and CDR2 sequences are SGHRS and YFSETQ. The CDR3 extends over 16 amino acids. V was clipped by 5 bases and J by 4 bases; unmatched bases: 7. CDR3 in amino acids: CASRLTGTSGYNEQFF. In DNA, the CDR3 is TGCGCCAGCAGACTAACCGGGACTAGCGGGTACAATGAGCAGTTCTTC.

The chain employs TRBV19 and TRBJ1-5, with no clear D. CDR3 size: 17 residues. Trimming left V 5 bases short and J 0 bases short, with 17 bases between. CDR1 and CDR2 (germline): LNHDA, SQIVND (reference sequence). The CDR3 DNA follows: TGTGCCAGTAGTCCCCGCTCCACTTGGTATAGCAATCAGCCCCAGCATTTT. The encoded protein is CASSPRSTWYSNQPQHF.

This chain joins TRBV28 and TRBJ1-2; no clear D gene. The CDR3 consists of 13 residues. Germline V gene data show CDR1 as MDHEN and CDR2 as SYDVKM. Trimming left V 6 bases short and J 0 bases short, with 8 bases between. CDR3 loop: CASSPTANYGYTF. In DNA, the CDR3 is TGTGCCAGCAGCCCGACGGCTAACTATGGCTACACCTTC.

The rearrangement joins TRBV7-9 to TRBJ1-5, with D perhaps TRBD1 (5 bases). Germline V gene lookup returns CDR1 SEHNR and CDR2 FQNEAQ (reference sequence). This CDR3 has 14 amino acids. V was clipped by 5 bases and J by 2 bases, with 10 bases between them. CDR3 protein: CASSRDVGNQPQHF. In DNA form, the CDR3 reads TGTGCCAGCAGCCGGGACGTCGGCAATCAGCCCCAGCATTTT.

This clone was detected only once. This chain links TRBV19 with TRBJ1-1; D remains unclear. Looked up from germline, CDR1 is LNHDA and CDR2 is SQIVND (reference sequence). CDR3 length equals 14 residues. The V gene lost 4 bases and the J gene lost 3 bases, with 12 bases spanning the gap. CDR3 residues: CASSTHGRYTEAFF. The CDR3 DNA is TGTGCCAGTAGTACTCACGGTCGGTACACTGAAGCTTTCTTT.

The chain couples TRBV5-1 to TRBJ2-4; 10 bases agree with TRBD2. Per the germline V gene, CDR1 is SGHRS and CDR2 is YFSETQ. CDR3 length: 19 residues. Trimming cost V 0 bases and J 0 bases; bases outside gene matches: 9. The DNA for the CDR3 is TGCGCCAGCAGCTTGGCCAGGAGCGGGGGGGCCTCAGCCAAAAACATTCAGTACTTC. Translated, it gives CASSLARSGGASAKNIQYF.

This clone was recorded only once. V gene TRBV2 combines with J gene TRBJ1-5; TRBD1 is a possible D gene (5 bases). Trimming took off 7 bases at V and 3 bases at J, with 7 bases between the two ends. The CDR3 is made up of 12 amino acids. In germline, CDR1 is SNHLY, CDR2 FYNNEI. CDR3 loop: CASKGNNQPQHF. CDR3 sequence (DNA): TGTGCCAGCAAGGGGAACAATCAGCCCCAGCATTTT.

The rearrangement uses TRBV5-4 and TRBJ2-1; 12 bases align to TRBD2. CDR3 length: 13 residues. CDR1 is SGHNT, CDR2 YYREEE, per germline (reference sequence). Trimming at V came to 3 bases and at J to 9 bases, leaving 1 base not matched to a gene. CDR3 coding DNA: TGTGCCAGCAGCTCGGGACTAGCGGGTGAGCAGTTCTTC. Amino acid sequence: CASSSGLAGEQFF.

The CDR3 loop is CASRTPGREPDTQYF. The CDR3 DNA sequence: TGTGCCAGCAGGACTCCTGGGAGGGAACCAGATACGCAGTATTTT. The genes are TRBV25-1 and TRBJ2-3; 7 bases agree with TRBD2. Germline CDR1 is MGHDK and CDR2 is SYGVNS. This CDR3 has 15 residues. The ends lost 6 bases at V and 4 bases at J; junction bases unmatched: 10.

The CDR3 DNA follows: TGTGCCAGCAGCCAGACTAGCGGGGGGGCTGATACGCAGTATTTT. Protein sequence: CASSQTSGGADTQYF. The chain employs TRBV7-3 and TRBJ2-3; TRBD2 agrees at 14 bases. Trimming took 5 bases from V and 6 from J; bases not matched to a gene: 4. This CDR3 contains 15 residues. Germline V gene sequence: CDR1 SGHTA, CDR2 FQGTGA.

CDR3 loop: CASSLSRWGVPNTEAFF. The CDR3 DNA is TGTGCCAGCAGTTTAAGTCGATGGGGAGTACCGAACACTGAAGCTTTCTTT. The V gene is TRBV28, the J gene TRBJ1-1; D gene ambiguous. Germline V CDR1 and CDR2: MDHEN, SYDVKM. The CDR3 runs 17 residues. Trimming shortened V by 2 bases and J by 1 base, and 17 bases separated the two germline ends.

The chain links TRBV10-3 to TRBJ1-1; possible D gene TRBD1, 6 bases. Looked up from germline, CDR1 is ENHRY and CDR2 is SYGVKD. The CDR3 loop spans 13 amino acids. Trimming stripped 7 bases from V and 0 bases from J, with 9 bases between. CDR3 DNA sequence: TGTGCCATCACCTGGACAGTGAACACTGAAGCTTTCTTT. Protein product: CAITWTVNTEAFF.

The rearrangement uses TRBV20-1 and TRBJ2-5; D is ambiguous. The CDR3 is 11 amino acids. Looked up from germline, CDR1 is DFQATT and CDR2 is SNEGSKA (reference sequence). The V end lost 8 bases, the J end lost 2 bases, and 9 bases lay between the germline ends. CDR3 loop: CSQNFQETQYF. CDR3 nucleotide sequence: TGCAGTCAAAATTTTCAAGAGACCCAGTACTTC.

This rearrangement joins TRBV11-2 to TRBJ2-1; TRBD1 matches 7 bases. This CDR3 has 15 residues. CDR1 and CDR2 from the germline V gene are SGHAT and FQNNGV. The V and J ends lost 2 bases and 6 bases, in that order; junction bases with no gene match: 7. In nucleotides, the CDR3 is TGTGCCAGCAGCTTAACGGGCCAGGGGGTCAATGAGCAGTTCTTC. Translation gives CASSLTGQGVNEQFF. Full variable domain (missing parts from reference TRBV11-2 and TRBJ2-1): EAGVAQSPRYKIIEKRQSVAFWCNPISGHATLYWYQQILGQGPKLLIQFQNNGVVDDSQLPKDRFSAERLKGVDSTLKIQPAKLEDSAVYLCASSLTGQGVNEQFFGPGTRLTVL.

This clone was seen just once. The chain joins TRBV11-2 to TRBJ1-2, with D perhaps matching TRBD1 (5 bases). The CDR3 is made up of 14 amino acids. Germline assignment: CDR1 SGHAT and CDR2 FQNNGV. The germline V and J ends were trimmed by 2 bases and 4 bases, with 11 bases remaining between them. CDR3 amino acids: CASSLPDTPYGYTF. Here the CDR3 DNA reads TGTGCCAGCAGCTTACCGGACACCCCCTATGGCTACACCTTC.

J is TRBJ2-2 and V is TRBV5-1; D gene ambiguous. The CDR3 runs 15 residues. CDR1 is SGHRS and CDR2 is YFSETQ in the germline V gene. The V end lost 6 bases, the J end lost 6 bases, and 18 bases lay between the germline ends. As DNA, the CDR3 is TGCGCCAGCAAGCAGAGAGCCGATGGGGCCGGGGAGCTGTTTTTT. Translating it yields CASKQRADGAGELFF.

The V and J genes are TRBV9 and TRBJ1-2; 12 bases map to TRBD1. Germline values: CDR1 SGDLS, CDR2 YYNGEE. The length of the CDR3 is 15 residues. Germline trimming cut 3 bases from V and 7 bases from J; bases unmatched to any gene: 7. CDR3 loop: CASSASGTGGSGYTF. CDR3 coding DNA: TGTGCCAGCAGCGCGTCCGGGACAGGGGGCTCTGGCTACACCTTC.

The chain combines TRBV4-1 with TRBJ2-3; no definite D call. V lost 2 bases to trimming and J lost 0 bases, with 12 bases between them. This CDR3 spans 16 amino acids. Germline loops: CDR1 MGHRA, CDR2 YSYEKL. In DNA form, the CDR3 reads TGCGCCAGCAGCCAATTCCCCGAAACTAGCACAGATACGCAGTATTTT. It codes for CASSQFPETSTDTQYF.

V usage is TRBV9 and J usage is TRBJ1-3; D gene uncertain. V was shortened by 0 bases and J by 0 bases, with 7 bases between the two germline ends. CDR3 size: 15 residues. Germline-derived CDR1 and CDR2 are SGDLS and YYNGEE. As DNA, the CDR3 is TGTGCCAGCAGCGTAGCTCCCAGCTCTGGAAACACCATATATTTT. Its protein is CASSVAPSSGNTIYF.

The rearrangement uses TRBV9 and TRBJ1-3, with D unclear. V dropped 3 bases and J dropped 2 bases, with 12 bases sitting between them. This CDR3 comprises 15 residues. Per germline, CDR1 SGDLS and CDR2 YYNGEE. This CDR3 reads CASSAQEGTGNTIYF. As DNA, the CDR3 is TGTGCCAGCAGCGCCCAGGAGGGTACTGGAAACACCATATATTTT. Complete variable domain (other parts from reference TRBV9 and TRBJ1-3): DSGVTQTPKHLITATGQRVTLRCSPRSGDLSVYWYQQSLDQGLQFLIQYYNGEERAKGNILERFSAQQFPDLHSELNLSSLELGDSALYFCASSAQEGTGNTIYFGEGSWLTVV.

The gene calls are TRBV29-1 and TRBJ1-2, with 8 bases matching TRBD1. This CDR3 contains 12 residues. Germline loops: CDR1 SQVTM, CDR2 ANQGSEA. The V segment lost 2 bases and the J segment 6 bases; nucleotides outside the gene matches: 2. In DNA, the CDR3 is TGCAGCGTTGAATCAGGGGGCAATGGCTACACCTTC. Encoded protein: CSVESGGNGYTF.

This rearrangement joins TRBV4-3 to TRBJ2-7; tentatively, D is TRBD1 (6 bases). CDR1 LGHNA and CDR2 YSLEER come from the germline V gene. Trimming stripped 0 bases from V and 2 bases from J, with 11 bases between. This CDR3 has 15 residues. CDR3 residues: CASSQEQGSTYEQYF. The DNA of the CDR3 is TGCGCCAGCAGCCAAGAGCAGGGGTCGACCTACGAGCAGTACTTC.

The CDR3, as DNA: TGTGCCTGGACAATAAAGGGAGACTACACCTTC. Translated: CAWTIKGDYTF. The chain joins TRBV30 to TRBJ1-2; no definite D call. V gave up 4 bases and J gave up 10 bases, with 13 bases separating them. Germline V CDR1 and CDR2: GTSNPN, SVGIG (reference sequence). The CDR3 has 11 amino acids.

The V gene is TRBV2, the J gene TRBJ2-7; the D gene is possibly TRBD1 (5 bases). Trimming left V 0 bases short and J 3 bases short, with 15 bases between. The CDR3 extends over 16 amino acids. In germline, CDR1 is SNHLY, CDR2 FYNNEI. DNA for the CDR3: TGTGCCAGCAGTGAAGCGCTTCAGGGAATCTACTACGAGCAGTACTTC. Translated: CASSEALQGIYYEQYF.

Regarding this clone: This is likely a read error, given that the CDR3 carries no conserved phenylalanine or tryptophan at its end. Because the CDR3's place on the DNA is in doubt, the DNA is left out and the CDR3 is given as listed by TCRdb. V and J are TRBV2 and TRBJ2-3. The CDR3 is 10 amino acids in total, end residues counted. Germline CDR1 SNHLY, CDR2 FYNNEI. The chain's CDR3 is CASSEMVVVV.

The J gene is TRBJ1-5, the V gene TRBV6-1; 10 nucleotides agree with TRBD1. V lost 4 bases, J lost 6 bases, and 3 bases stayed unmatched. The germline V gene has CDR1 MNHNS and CDR2 SASEGT. The CDR3 has 14 residues. CDR3 bases: TGTGCCAGCAGTGGACAGGGGGCCTTTCAGCCCCAGCATTTT. Translation: CASSGQGAFQPQHF.

The rearrangement links TRBV30 to TRBJ1-5; the D gene is possibly TRBD1 (5 bases). This CDR3 is built from 15 residues. The V gene's germline CDR1 is GTSNPN and CDR2 SVGIG (reference sequence). The V end was cut by 3 bases, the J end by 0 bases, with 12 bases between. As DNA, the CDR3 is TGTGCCTGGAGGTCGGGGGTTTATAGCAATCAGCCCCAGCATTTT. This gives the protein CAWRSGVYSNQPQHF.

The gene calls are TRBV9 and TRBJ2-1; D uncertain. Trimming left V 0 bases short and J 2 bases short, with 15 bases between. This CDR3 contains 17 residues. Germline-derived CDR1 and CDR2 are SGDLS and YYNGEE. The CDR3 nucleotides are TGTGCCAGCAGCGTAGTGGGGATCCTGGAGCCCTACAATGAGCAGTTCTTC. The encoded protein is CASSVVGILEPYNEQFF.